Each of the 2 T cell receptor beta chains below was sequenced from the same sample in a study of blood T cells in healthy people across ages. Next came a second PCR, run for about 7 to 12 cycles, which used a sample-barcoded 5' primer along with a J-beta primer mix. TCRdb independently ran MiXCR on the 5' RACE reads; one entry per CDR3 protein. The table lists about 930,000 distinct CDR3 sequences, 25% to 30% of them singletons. Another study also made use of these data, one on T cells of mothers and their children.

The source material was blood. All receptors derive from a woman aged 40 to 50 in good health.

In this sample, this clonotype turned up a few times. The rearrangement links TRBV7-2 to TRBJ2-5; 10 nucleotides line up with TRBD2. In germline, CDR1 is SGHTA, CDR2 FQGNSA. The CDR3 spans 18 residues. Germline trimming cut 5 bases from V and 1 base from J; bases unmatched to any gene: 13. Here the CDR3 reads CASSQNRLVAGGQETQYF. The CDR3 nucleotides read TGTGCCAGCAGCCAAAATAGGCTCGTAGCGGGGGGCCAAGAGACCCAGTACTTC. Variable domain in full (rest from reference TRBV7-2 and TRBJ2-5): GAGVSQSPSNKVTEKGKDVELRCDPISGHTALYWYRQSLGQGLEFLIYFQGNSAPDKSGLPSDRFSAERTGGSVSTLTIQRTQQEDSAVYLCASSQNRLVAGGQETQYFGPGTRLLVL.

The chain combines TRBV27 with TRBJ2-3, with 10 bases that match TRBD2. This CDR3 comprises 14 residues. Looked up from germline, CDR1 is MNHEY and CDR2 is SMNVEV (reference sequence). Losses at the gene ends were 10 bases for V and 5 bases for J; bases not matched to a gene: 9. CDR3: CATRERGGQDTQYF. CDR3 coding DNA: TGTGCCACCCGTGAGCGGGGGGGCCAAGATACGCAGTATTTT.